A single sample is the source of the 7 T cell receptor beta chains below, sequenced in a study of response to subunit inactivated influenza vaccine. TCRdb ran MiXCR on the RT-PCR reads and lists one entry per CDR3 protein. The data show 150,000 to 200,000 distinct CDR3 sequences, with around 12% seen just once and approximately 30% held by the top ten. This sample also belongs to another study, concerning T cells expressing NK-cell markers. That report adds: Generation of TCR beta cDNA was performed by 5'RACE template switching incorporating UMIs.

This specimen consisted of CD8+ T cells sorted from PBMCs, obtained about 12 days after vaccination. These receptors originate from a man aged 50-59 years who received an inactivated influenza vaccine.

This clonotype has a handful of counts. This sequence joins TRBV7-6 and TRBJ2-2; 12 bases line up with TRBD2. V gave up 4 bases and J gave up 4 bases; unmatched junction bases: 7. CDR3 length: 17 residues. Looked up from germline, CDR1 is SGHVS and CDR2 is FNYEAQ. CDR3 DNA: TGTGCCAGCAGCTCGCATCTAGCGGGAGGGCCCACCGGGGAGCTGTTTTTT. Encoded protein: CASSSHLAGGPTGELFF.

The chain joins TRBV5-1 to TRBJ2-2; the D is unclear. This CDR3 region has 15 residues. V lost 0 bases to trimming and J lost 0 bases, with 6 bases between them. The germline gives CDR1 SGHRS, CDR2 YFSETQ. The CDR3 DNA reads TGCGCCAGCAGCTTGGTTGGCTCGAACACCGGGGAGCTGTTTTTT. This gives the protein CASSLVGSNTGELFF.

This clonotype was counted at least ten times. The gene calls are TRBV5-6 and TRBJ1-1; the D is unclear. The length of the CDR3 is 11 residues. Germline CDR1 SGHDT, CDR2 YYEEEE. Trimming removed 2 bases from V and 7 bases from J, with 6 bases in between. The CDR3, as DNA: TGTGCCAGCAGCTTTGGTGGTGAAGCTTTCTTT. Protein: CASSFGGEAFF.

The CDR3 reads CASSQTVQETQYF. CDR3 in DNA: TGCGCCAGCAGCCAGACGGTTCAAGAGACCCAGTACTTC. The chain uses TRBV4-1 and TRBJ2-5; D is unresolved. Trimming left V 3 bases short and J 2 bases short, with 7 bases between. The germline V gene encodes CDR1 MGHRA and CDR2 YSYEKL. The CDR3 is 13 residues long.

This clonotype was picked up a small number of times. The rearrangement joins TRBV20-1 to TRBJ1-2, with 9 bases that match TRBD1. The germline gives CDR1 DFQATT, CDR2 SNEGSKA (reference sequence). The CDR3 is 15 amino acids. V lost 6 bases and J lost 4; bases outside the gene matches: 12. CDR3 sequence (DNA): TGCAGTGCGCTCGGCGGGACAGGGTTTTCCTATGGCTACACCTTC. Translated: CSALGGTGFSYGYTF.

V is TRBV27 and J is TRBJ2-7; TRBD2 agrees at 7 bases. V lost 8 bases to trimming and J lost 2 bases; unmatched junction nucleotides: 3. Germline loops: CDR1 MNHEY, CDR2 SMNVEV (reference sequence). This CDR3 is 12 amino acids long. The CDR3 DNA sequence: TGTGCCAGCCGAGGACTAGCCTACGAGCAGTACTTC. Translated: CASRGLAYEQYF.

The chain's CDR3 is CASRDSAGGPGDTQYF. DNA of the CDR3: TGTGCCAGCAGAGACTCAGCGGGGGGGCCCGGAGATACGCAGTATTTT. This rearrangement joins TRBV2 to TRBJ2-3; 10 bases line up with TRBD2. The CDR3 has 16 residues. V trimming: 6 bases; J trimming: 5 bases; junction bases outside the gene matches: 11. Germline V gives CDR1 SNHLY, CDR2 FYNNEI.